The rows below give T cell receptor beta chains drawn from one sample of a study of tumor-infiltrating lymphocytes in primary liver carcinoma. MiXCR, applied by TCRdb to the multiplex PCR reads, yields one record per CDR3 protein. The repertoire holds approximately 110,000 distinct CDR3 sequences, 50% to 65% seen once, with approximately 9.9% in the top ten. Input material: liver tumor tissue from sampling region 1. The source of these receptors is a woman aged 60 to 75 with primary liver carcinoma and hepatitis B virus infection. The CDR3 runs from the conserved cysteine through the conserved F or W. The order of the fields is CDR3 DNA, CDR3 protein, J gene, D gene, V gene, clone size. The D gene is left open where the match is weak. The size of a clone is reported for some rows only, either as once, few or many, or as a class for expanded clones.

TGTGCCAGCAGCCTAGAGGGGGGGAACACTGAAGCTTTCTTT	CASSLEGGNTEAFF	TRBJ1-1	.	TRBV5-4	.
TGTGCCAGAAGCATGGGACAGCACTATAATTCACCACTCCACTTT	CARSMGQHYNSPLHF	TRBJ1-6	TRBD1	TRBV11-2	.
TGTGCCAGCAGTTTCATCGGACAGGGGCAGTCACCCCTCCACTTT	CASSFIGQGQSPLHF	TRBJ1-6	TRBD1	TRBV12-3/TRBV12-4	many
TGTGCCAGCAGCATCGGCAGGGGTCGCGGCTACACCTTC	CASSIGRGRGYTF	TRBJ1-2	.	TRBV6-2/TRBV6-3	many
TGTGCCATCAGTTATGGGGGGTCTATAAACAATGAGCAGTTCTTC	CAISYGGSINNEQFF	TRBJ2-1	.	TRBV6-5	.
TGTGCCAGCAGTTCACTAGCGGGAGGGTCCTACAATGAGCAGTTCTTC	CASSSLAGGSYNEQFF	TRBJ2-1	TRBD2	TRBV28	.
TGTGCCAGCAGTACCCAACAGGGCGCAGGGGTTTCACCCCTCCACTTT	CASSTQQGAGVSPLHF	TRBJ1-6	.	TRBV11-2	.
TGTGCCAGCAGCCCTATCGGGAAGACCCAGTACTTC	CASSPIGKTQYF	TRBJ2-5	.	TRBV11-2	medium-sized
TGTGCCAGCAGCCGAAAAGGGGGCACAGATACGCAGTATTTT	CASSRKGGTDTQYF	TRBJ2-3	.	TRBV6-5	once
TGTGCCAGCAGTCCCGGACAGGTCAGAGGGGAGACCCAGTACTTC	CASSPGQVRGETQYF	TRBJ2-5	TRBD1	TRBV28	.
TGTGCCATCGGACCGGGACTAGTGGGTGCCTTTGGTGAGCAGTTCTTC	CAIGPGLVGAFGEQFF	TRBJ2-1	TRBD2	TRBV19	.
TGTGCCAGCAGGGGGACAGGGAAGTACTTC	CASRGTGKYF	TRBJ2-5	TRBD1	TRBV6-1	few
TGTGTCAGCAGCTTAGAAGTAGCGGGGTACAACGAGCAGTACTTC	CVSSLEVAGYNEQYF	TRBJ2-7	TRBD2	TRBV7-8	.
TGTGCCAGCAGTAAGGGAGGACTAGCGGGAGTTAGAAACTACGAGCAGTACTTC	CASSKGGLAGVRNYEQYF	TRBJ2-7	TRBD2	TRBV2	.
TGTGCCAGTAGCTTACAGCCTCTTAGTTCACCCCTCCACTTT	CASSLQPLSSPLHF	TRBJ1-6	.	TRBV11-2	.
TGCGCCAGCCTATTTTCGATTGGGAGGGGTGAGCAGTTCTTC	CASLFSIGRGEQFF	TRBJ2-1	TRBD2	TRBV10-2	.
TGTGCCAGCAGCACCTTTACTAGCGCCCCCAATGAGCAGTTCTTC	CASSTFTSAPNEQFF	TRBJ2-1	TRBD2	TRBV7-3	.
TGTGCCAGCAGCCGAACCTGGACAGGGGTTCCCTACGAGCAGTACTTC	CASSRTWTGVPYEQYF	TRBJ2-7	TRBD1	TRBV4-2	many
TGTGCCGGCGGCTTAAGGACAGGTGGAAGCTACGAGCAGTACTTC	CAGGLRTGGSYEQYF	TRBJ2-7	TRBD1	TRBV11-1	.
TGTGCCTGGAGCCTCGGGGGGGGCGCGTACTATCAGCCCCAGCATTTT	CAWSLGGGAYYQPQHF	TRBJ1-5	.	TRBV30	.
TGTGCCAGCAGCTTCGAAGCGGGAGTGGTAGCAGATACGCAGTATTTT	CASSFEAGVVADTQYF	TRBJ2-3	TRBD2	TRBV5-4	.
TGTGCCATCAGGGCCGAACAGGGAAGCTCTGGAAACACCATATATTTT	CAIRAEQGSSGNTIYF	TRBJ1-3	.	TRBV10-3	.
TGTGCCAGTAGAGGCCACCCATTCGATGGAGCTTTCTTT	CASRGHPFDGAFF	TRBJ1-1	.	TRBV19	.
TGTGCCAGCAGGGATACTAGACGTCAAGAGACCCAGTACTTC	CASRDTRRQETQYF	TRBJ2-5	.	TRBV6-5	many
TGCGCCAGCAGCCAAGACGCCGGGGGGAGCGAGCAGTACTTC	CASSQDAGGSEQYF	TRBJ2-7	TRBD2	TRBV4-1	many
TGTGCCAGCAGTTATGGGACAGGGGACTACGAGCAGTACTTC	CASSYGTGDYEQYF	TRBJ2-7	TRBD1	TRBV5-4	many
TGTGCCAGCAGTGAAGATGGGGGCGGCTATGGCTACACCTTC	CASSEDGGGYGYTF	TRBJ1-2	.	TRBV6-1	many
TGTACCAGCAGCCAACAGGGGGCAAAGAACGAGCAGTACTTC	CTSSQQGAKNEQYF	TRBJ2-7	TRBD1	TRBV5-8	.
TGTGCCATCAGCTTAGACCCCGGCCCCCCCGGGGCAGGGCCACAAGAGACCCAGTACTTC	CAISLDPGPPGAGPQETQYF	TRBJ2-5	.	TRBV11-2	.
TGTGCCAACAGTTCCAGCGGGAGACACGAGCAGTACTTC	CANSSSGRHEQYF	TRBJ2-7	TRBD2	TRBV5-6	.
TGTGCCAGCACCCAAGTCCCGGGACAGAGGCATTCCGGGGCTGGTGAGCAGTTCTTC	CASTQVPGQRHSGAGEQFF	TRBJ2-1	TRBD1	TRBV28	many
TGTGCCAGCAGAGCCACTAGCGGGAGGGTTGGGGCCGGGGAGCTGTTTTTT	CASRATSGRVGAGELFF	TRBJ2-2	TRBD2	TRBV6-5	.
TGTGCCAGCAGCATACACACCAGGGGGCCCGATACGCAGTATTTT	CASSIHTRGPDTQYF	TRBJ2-3	TRBD1	TRBV11-2	once
TGTGCCAGCACCCGGACTAGCGGGAACGCCAATGAGCAGTTCTTC	CASTRTSGNANEQFF	TRBJ2-1	TRBD2	TRBV12-3/TRBV12-4	many
TGTGCCAGCAGTAGTGGCGGTTCCCCCAGCGAGCAGTACTTC	CASSSGGSPSEQYF	TRBJ2-7	.	TRBV11-3	.
TGTGCCACCCTGGGGCCCACAGATACGCAGTATTTT	CATLGPTDTQYF	TRBJ2-3	.	TRBV10-3	many
TGTGCCAGCAAGGGACTAGCGGGAGACGTCTGCGACCAGTACTTC	CASKGLAGDVCDQYF	TRBJ2-7	TRBD2	TRBV6-5	.
TGTACCGGCAGCTTAGATAGGGGACTAGTTCCCGGGCAGTACTTC	CTGSLDRGLVPGQYF	TRBJ2-7	TRBD2	TRBV11-2	once
TGTGCCAGCAGCCTCGCGCCCCGGGGGGGAGCTTTCTTT	CASSLAPRGGAFF	TRBJ1-1	.	TRBV7-8	few
TGCGCCAGCAGCTTACAAGCGGGAGGTTACGACGAGCAGTACTTC	CASSLQAGGYDEQYF	TRBJ2-7	TRBD2	TRBV5-1	many
TGTGCCAGCAGTTTATGGCAGGGAATTTCTAGCAATCAGCCCCAGCATTTT	CASSLWQGISSNQPQHF	TRBJ1-5	.	TRBV28	.
TGTGCCAGCAGCACGGGACTTCGGGAGTTCTTC	CASSTGLREFF	TRBJ2-1	.	TRBV11-2	large
TGTGCCAGCAGTGACGTGAGCGGAGGAGCCAAAAACATTCAGTACTTC	CASSDVSGGAKNIQYF	TRBJ2-4	.	TRBV6-1	many
TGTGCCAGCAGCTCGTGCCTCCCGACAGATAGCGCTGGAAACACCATATATTTT	CASSSCLPTDSAGNTIYF	TRBJ1-3	.	TRBV11-2	.
TGTGCCTGGAGCCGACAGGGGCAGGGCGATCAGCCCCAGCATTTT	CAWSRQGQGDQPQHF	TRBJ1-5	TRBD1	TRBV30	few
TGTGCCAGCAGTAGGGACAGGGTCTCCTCTGGAAACACCATATATTTT	CASSRDRVSSGNTIYF	TRBJ1-3	TRBD1	TRBV6-6	many
TGCGCCAGCAGCCAAATAGGGGGGAAGTCCAATCAGCCCCAGCATTTT	CASSQIGGKSNQPQHF	TRBJ1-5	.	TRBV4-1	many
TGTGCCAGCAGGGGAGACCAACGCTACGAGCAGTACTTC	CASRGDQRYEQYF	TRBJ2-7	.	TRBV6-1	many
TGTGCCAGCAGTGCAACTAGCGGGATTTGGAATGAGCAGTTCTTC	CASSATSGIWNEQFF	TRBJ2-1	TRBD2	TRBV2	.
TGTGCCAGCAGCTGGGACAGAGGCACCGGGGAGCTGTTTTTT	CASSWDRGTGELFF	TRBJ2-2	TRBD1	TRBV5-6	.
TGTACCAGCAGTCCCCGGACTAGCGGCTCTGGGGCCAACATCCTGACTTTC	CTSSPRTSGSGANILTF	TRBJ2-6	TRBD2	TRBV11-1	once
TGTACCAGCAACTTGAGGGGTAGCGGGACCTGGACCTACGAGCAATACTTC	CTSNLRGSGTWTYEQYF	TRBJ2-7	TRBD2	TRBV11-1	.
TGTGCCTCTGGGACAGGGGGCGGGATCACCGGGGAGCTGTTTTTT	CASGTGGGITGELFF	TRBJ2-2	TRBD1	TRBV30	few
TGTGCCACCAGTCACTCGGGACTAAAAAGAGAAAAACTGTTTTTT	CATSHSGLKREKLFF	TRBJ1-4	.	TRBV6-6	.
TGTGCCAACAGACGGGCAGTGGACTACGAGCAGTACTTC	CANRRAVDYEQYF	TRBJ2-7	.	TRBV2	.
TGTGCCAGCAACTCCCATTTAGACAACGAGCAGTTCTTC	CASNSHLDNEQFF	TRBJ2-1	.	TRBV11-2	.